A single sample is the source of the 20 T cell receptor beta chains below, sequenced in a study of T cell repertoires in cytomegalovirus infection. Antigens of these TCRs are unknown. Each CDR3 protein gets one entry after TCRdb re-called the reads with MiXCR. The repertoire holds fewer than 950,000 distinct CDR3 sequences, around a third seen once, with about an eighth in the top ten. Sequencing used cultured CD8+ T cells from PBMCs, obtained from culture after CMV antigen stimulation. The receptors stem from a human donor in good health (CMV status not recorded). Some clones in this sample may be carry-over from other donors' samples.

This clonotype was detected only a few times. J is TRBJ1-5 and V is TRBV19; D uncertain. Trimming pared 5 bases from V and 6 bases from J, leaving 11 bases between. The CDR3 is 13 amino acids. The germline V gene encodes CDR1 LNHDA and CDR2 SQIVND (reference sequence). This CDR3 reads CASSQGSGQPQHF. In nucleotides, the CDR3 is TGTGCCAGTAGTCAAGGAAGCGGTCAGCCCCAGCATTTT.

This chain joins TRBV7-9 and TRBJ2-3, with TRBD2 matching 7 bases. The V gene's germline CDR1 is SEHNR and CDR2 FQNEAQ (reference sequence). J was trimmed by 2 bases and V by 5 bases; bases with no gene match: 10. This CDR3 region has 16 residues. CDR3: CASSPLASGDTDTQYF. CDR3 in DNA: TGTGCCAGCAGCCCATTGGCCAGCGGGGACACAGATACGCAGTATTTT. The entire variable domain, with the rest obtained from reference TRBV7-9 and TRBJ2-3, is as follows: DTGVSQNPRHKITKRGQNVTFRCDPISEHNRLYWYRQTLGQGPEFLTYFQNEAQLEKSRLLSDRFSAERPKGSFSTLEIQRTEQGDSAMYLCASSPLASGDTDTQYFGPGTRLTVL.

This clonotype was detected only a few times. V gene TRBV9 combines with J gene TRBJ1-5; D gene ambiguous. CDR3 length: 15 residues. CDR1 and CDR2 from the germline V gene are SGDLS and YYNGEE. With 0 bases removed from V and 1 base from J, the gap between germline ends came to 8 bases. CDR3 residues: CASSVAGKSNQPQHF. DNA for the CDR3: TGTGCCAGCAGCGTAGCCGGAAAAAGCAATCAGCCCCAGCATTTT.

V is TRBV6-1 and J is TRBJ2-3; D call uncertain. Trimming removed 6 bases at V and 6 bases at J, with 10 bases between. The CDR3 sequence is 12 residues long. CDR1 is MNHNS and CDR2 is SASEGT in the germline V gene. The CDR3 DNA reads as TGTGCCAGCAGGTATCCAGCGGATACGCAGTATTTT. Encoded protein: CASRYPADTQYF.

As for this clonotype: Mismatch with germline at one junction end may stem from a read error. This sequence joins TRBV2 and TRBJ2-7; 11 bases fit TRBD1. CDR3 length: 15 residues. Germline loops: CDR1 SNHLY, CDR2 FYNNEI. The CDR3 DNA reads as TGTGCCAGCAGCGAAGGGACAGGGGGCTCCTACGAGCAGTACTTC. Amino acids: CASSEGTGGSYEQYF. The complete variable domain, with remaining parts taken from reference TRBV2 and TRBJ2-7, reads EPEVTQTPSHQVTQMGQEVILRCVPISNHLYFYWYRQILGQKVEFLVSFYNNEISEKSEIFDDQFSVERPDGSNFTLKIRSTKLEDSAMYFCASSEGTGGSYEQYFGPGTRLTVT.

This chain uses TRBV4-1 with TRBJ1-5, with 7 bases aligning to TRBD1. CDR1 and CDR2 (germline): MGHRA, YSYEKL. The CDR3 is 14 amino acids. The V and J ends lost 1 base and 4 bases, in that order; junction bases with no gene match: 1. This chain's CDR3 is CASSQARGNQPQHF. In nucleotides, the CDR3 is TGCGCCAGCAGCCAAGCCAGGGGGAATCAGCCCCAGCATTTT.

This clonotype was seen only a few times. The CDR3 here is CASSHRGRSSYNEQFF. In nucleotides, the CDR3 is TGCGCCAGCAGCCACCGCGGGAGGAGCTCCTACAATGAGCAGTTCTTC. The V and J genes are TRBV4-3 and TRBJ2-1; 8 bases line up with TRBD2. Germline trimming cut 3 bases from V and 0 bases from J; bases unmatched to any gene: 4. Germline values: CDR1 LGHNA, CDR2 YSLEER. CDR3 length: 16 residues.

This clonotype has ten or more counts. V gene TRBV7-6 combines with J gene TRBJ1-1; D remains unclear. V was shortened by 1 base and J by 3 bases, with 12 bases between the two germline ends. The CDR3 is 15 residues long. In germline, CDR1 is SGHVS, CDR2 FNYEAQ. CDR3 sequence (DNA): TGTGCCAGCAGCTTAGTCTCGGGCCGGGACACTGAAGCTTTCTTT. Translated, it gives CASSLVSGRDTEAFF.

This clonotype was detected only a few times. The V and J genes are TRBV3-1 and TRBJ1-1, with TRBD1 matching over 9 bases. Unmatched junction bases numbered 1, after V lost 2 bases and J lost 6 bases. Germline V gives CDR1 LGHDT, CDR2 YNNKEL (reference sequence). The CDR3 is 13 amino acids. DNA of the CDR3: TGTGCCAGCAGCCAAAGACAGGGGGCTGAAGCTTTCTTT. This codes for CASSQRQGAEAFF. The entire variable domain, with the rest obtained from reference TRBV3-1 and TRBJ1-1, is as follows: DTAVSQTPKYLVTQMGNDKSIKCEQNLGHDTMYWYKQDSKKFLKIMFSYNNKELIINETVPNRFSPKSPDKAHLNLHINSLELGDSAVYFCASSQRQGAEAFFGQGTRLTVV.

Points on this clonotype: Sequence at one end of the junction differs from germline and may be a read error. This chain links TRBV7-9 with TRBJ1-2; D is possibly TRBD1 (6 bases). The CDR3 loop spans 13 amino acids. CDR1 SEHNR and CDR2 FQNEAQ come from the germline V gene (reference sequence). CDR3 DNA: TGTGTCAGCGAGGGGGATTTGGTCTATGGCTACACCTTC. Its protein is CVSEGDLVYGYTF.

This clonotype was counted only a few times. The chain recombines TRBV7-2 with TRBJ2-3, with no clear D. V lost 5 bases, J lost 3 bases, and 18 bases lay in between. Germline lookup yields CDR1 SGHTA and CDR2 FQGNSA. The CDR3 is 16 residues long. The DNA of the CDR3 is TGTGCCAGCAGCCCCCTGGCAGGAGCAAGGACAGATACGCAGTATTTT. It codes for CASSPLAGARTDTQYF. Full variable domain (outside the CDR3, taken from reference TRBV7-2 and TRBJ2-3): GAGVSQSPSNKVTEKGKDVELRCDPISGHTALYWYRQSLGQGLEFLIYFQGNSAPDKSGLPSDRFSAERTGGSVSTLTIQRTQQEDSAVYLCASSPLAGARTDTQYFGPGTRLTVL.

This rearrangement joins TRBV12-5 to TRBJ1-1; 9 bases match TRBD1. CDR1 is LGHNT and CDR2 is FRNRAP in the germline V gene. The CDR3 consists of 15 residues. Trimming at V came to 3 bases and at J to 3 bases, leaving 5 bases not matched to a gene. DNA for the CDR3: TGTGCTAGTGGTTTCACCGGGACAGGGCACACTGAAGCTTTCTTT. Amino acid sequence: CASGFTGTGHTEAFF.

The J gene is TRBJ1-5, the V gene TRBV10-3; D gene unclear. Per germline, CDR1 ENHRY and CDR2 SYGVKD. Trimming cost V 2 bases and J 0 bases, with 11 bases left between them. This CDR3 region has 16 residues. The chain's CDR3 is CAISETDSYSNQPQHF. In DNA form, the CDR3 reads TGTGCCATCAGTGAGACAGATTCTTATAGCAATCAGCCCCAGCATTTT.

The chain employs TRBV27 and TRBJ2-2; tentative D call: TRBD2 (6 bases). This CDR3 is 16 amino acids long. Trimming took off 3 bases at V and 0 bases at J, with 11 bases between the two ends. The germline V gene encodes CDR1 MNHEY and CDR2 SMNVEV (reference sequence). The CDR3 DNA reads as TGTGCCAGCAGTTTTCTCCCGGGGGCGAACACCGGGGAGCTGTTTTTT. It yields the protein CASSFLPGANTGELFF.

The table lists this clonotype with a few counts. One junction end disagrees with the germline gene, perhaps due to a read error. The chain links TRBV18 to TRBJ1-4; no firm D call. CDR3 length: 12 residues. Germline lookup yields CDR1 KGHSH and CDR2 LQKENI. The CDR3 nucleotides read TGTGCCAGCTCGCCACCTAATGAAAAACTGTTTTTT. Translation: CASSPPNEKLFF.

CDR3 coding DNA: TGTGCCACCAGTGATTCCTCCTTTGGTGAGCAGTTCTTC. Amino acids: CATSDSSFGEQFF. The chain uses TRBV24-1 and TRBJ2-1; D uncertain. Trimming took 2 bases from V and 9 from J, leaving 10 bases between them. Germline CDR1 and CDR2: KGHDR and SFDVKD. The CDR3 loop spans 13 amino acids.

The V and J genes are TRBV6-2 or TRBV6-3 and TRBJ2-7, with no clear D. Germline CDR1 is MNHEY and CDR2 is SVGEGT. The length of the CDR3 is 15 residues. Trimming stripped 2 bases from V and 4 bases from J, with 15 bases between. This CDR3 reads CASSYMLGVPYEQYV. For the CDR3, the DNA is TGTGCCAGCAGTTACATGTTGGGCGTTCCGTACGAGCAGTACGTC.

This clonotype was picked up a small number of times. The chain couples TRBV6-2 or TRBV6-3 to TRBJ2-7; D tentatively fits TRBD1 or TRBD2 (5 bases each). Trimming shortened V by 7 bases and J by 3 bases, and 19 bases separated the two germline ends. CDR1 MNHEY and CDR2 SVGEGT come from the germline V gene. The CDR3 loop spans 15 amino acids. The CDR3 bases are TGTGCCAGCACCAGACAGCGGTCCCTGAACTACGAGCAGTACTTC. Translated: CASTRQRSLNYEQYF.

V is TRBV10-3 and J is TRBJ2-7; 8 bases agree with TRBD1. The length of the CDR3 is 13 residues. Per germline, CDR1 ENHRY and CDR2 SYGVKD. With V trimmed by 6 bases and J by 6 bases, 7 bases remained unmatched. The CDR3 loop reads CAIRVGQGGEQYF. The CDR3 nucleotides read TGTGCCATCAGGGTAGGACAGGGCGGCGAGCAGTACTTC.

The chain uses TRBV4-1 and TRBJ2-3, with 10 bases identical to TRBD2. This CDR3 is 15 amino acids long. Germline CDR1 is MGHRA and CDR2 is YSYEKL. V shed 1 base and J 5 bases; nucleotides not matched to a gene: 3. The chain's CDR3 is CASSQVAGGGDTQYF. The CDR3 DNA sequence: TGCGCCAGCAGCCAAGTAGCGGGGGGCGGAGATACGCAGTATTTT.